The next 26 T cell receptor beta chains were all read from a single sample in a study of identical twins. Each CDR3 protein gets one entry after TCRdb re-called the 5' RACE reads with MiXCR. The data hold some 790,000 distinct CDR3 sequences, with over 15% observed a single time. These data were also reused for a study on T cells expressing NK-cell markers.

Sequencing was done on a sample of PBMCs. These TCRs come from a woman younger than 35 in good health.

CDR3 loop: CSVDRLPIDNEQFF. The CDR3 bases are TGCAGCGTTGACCGACTACCCATAGACAATGAGCAGTTCTTC. The chain is built from TRBV29-1 and TRBJ2-1; D may be TRBD2 (5 bases). V was cut by 3 bases and J by 5 bases, with 14 bases left in between. The CDR3 runs 14 residues. Germline assignment: CDR1 SQVTM and CDR2 ANQGSEA.

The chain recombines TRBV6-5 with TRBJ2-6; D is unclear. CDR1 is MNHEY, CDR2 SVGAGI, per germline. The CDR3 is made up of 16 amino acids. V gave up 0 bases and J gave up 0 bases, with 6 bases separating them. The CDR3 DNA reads TGTGCCAGCAGTTACTCTTCCGGCTCTGGGGCCAACGTCCTGACTTTC. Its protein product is CASSYSSGSGANVLTF.

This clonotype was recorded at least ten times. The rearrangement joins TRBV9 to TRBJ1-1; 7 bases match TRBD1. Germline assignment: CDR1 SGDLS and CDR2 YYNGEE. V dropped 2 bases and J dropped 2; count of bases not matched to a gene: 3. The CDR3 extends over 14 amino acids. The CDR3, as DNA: TGTGCCAGCAGCGTCGGGACAGCCAACACTGAAGCTTTCTTT. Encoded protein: CASSVGTANTEAFF.

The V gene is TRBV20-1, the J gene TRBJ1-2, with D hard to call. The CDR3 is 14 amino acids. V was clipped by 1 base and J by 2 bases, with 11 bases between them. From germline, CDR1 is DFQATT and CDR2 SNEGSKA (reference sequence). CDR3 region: CSARGYNRNYGYTF. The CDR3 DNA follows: TGCAGTGCTAGAGGTTATAACAGAAACTATGGCTACACCTTC.

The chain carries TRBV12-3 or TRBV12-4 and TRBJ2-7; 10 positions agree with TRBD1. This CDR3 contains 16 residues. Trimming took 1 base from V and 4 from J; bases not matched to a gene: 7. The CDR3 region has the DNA TGTGCCAGCAGTTTAGGGGACAGGGGAAATGGGTACGAGCAGTACTTC. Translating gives CASSLGDRGNGYEQYF.

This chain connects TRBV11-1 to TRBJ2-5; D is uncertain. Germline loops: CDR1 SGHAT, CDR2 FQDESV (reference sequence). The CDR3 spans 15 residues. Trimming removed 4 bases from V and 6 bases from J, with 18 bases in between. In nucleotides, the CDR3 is TGTGCCAGCAGCTCCGGGTCGTCTGGTCGTCAGACCCAGTACTTC. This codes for CASSSGSSGRQTQYF.

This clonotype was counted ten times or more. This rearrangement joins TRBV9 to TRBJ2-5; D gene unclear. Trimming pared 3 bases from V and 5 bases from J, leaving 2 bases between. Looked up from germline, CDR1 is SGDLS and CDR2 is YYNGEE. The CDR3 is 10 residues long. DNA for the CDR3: TGTGCCAGCAGCGGGGAGACCCAGTACTTC. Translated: CASSGETQYF.

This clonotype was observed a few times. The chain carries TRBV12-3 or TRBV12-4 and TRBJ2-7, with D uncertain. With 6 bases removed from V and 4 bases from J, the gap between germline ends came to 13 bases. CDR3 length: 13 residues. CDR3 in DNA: TGTGCCAGCAGATCCCGGGTTAATTACGAGCAGTACTTC. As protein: CASRSRVNYEQYF.

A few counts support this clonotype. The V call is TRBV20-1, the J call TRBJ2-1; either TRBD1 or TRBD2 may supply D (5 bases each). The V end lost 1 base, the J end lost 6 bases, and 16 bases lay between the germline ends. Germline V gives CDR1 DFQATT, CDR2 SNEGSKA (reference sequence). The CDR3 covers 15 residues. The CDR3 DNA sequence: TGCAGTGCTAGAGGGGGGAGAGGGGCTGTCAATGAGCAGTTCTTC. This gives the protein CSARGGRGAVNEQFF.

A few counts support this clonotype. The CDR3 reads CASSGGWGQGGLTGELFF. For the CDR3, the DNA is TGTGCCAGCAGTGGGGGATGGGGACAGGGAGGTTTGACCGGGGAGCTGTTTTTT. The chain links TRBV6-1 to TRBJ2-2, with 9 bases that match TRBD1. The J segment lost 5 bases and the V segment lost 4 bases, leaving 14 bases of the junction unmatched. The germline V gene encodes CDR1 MNHNS and CDR2 SASEGT. The CDR3 has 18 amino acids.

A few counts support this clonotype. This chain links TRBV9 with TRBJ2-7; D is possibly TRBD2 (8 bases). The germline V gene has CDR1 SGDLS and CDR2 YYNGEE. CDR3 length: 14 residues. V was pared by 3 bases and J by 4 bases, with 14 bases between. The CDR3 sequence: CASSGQGLGYEQYF. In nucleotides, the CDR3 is TGTGCCAGCAGCGGACAGGGACTAGGTTACGAGCAGTACTTC.

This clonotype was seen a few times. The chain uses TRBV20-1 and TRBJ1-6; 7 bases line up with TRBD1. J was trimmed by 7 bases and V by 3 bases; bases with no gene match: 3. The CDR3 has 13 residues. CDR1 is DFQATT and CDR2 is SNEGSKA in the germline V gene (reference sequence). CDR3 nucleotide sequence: TGCAGTGCTAGGGGACAGCCAAATTCACCCCTCCACTTT. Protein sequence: CSARGQPNSPLHF.

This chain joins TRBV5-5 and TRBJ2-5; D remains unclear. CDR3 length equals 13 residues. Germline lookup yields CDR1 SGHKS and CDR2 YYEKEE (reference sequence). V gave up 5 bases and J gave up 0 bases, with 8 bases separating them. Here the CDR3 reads CASRDKDQETQYF. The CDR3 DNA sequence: TGTGCCAGCAGAGACAAGGACCAAGAGACCCAGTACTTC.

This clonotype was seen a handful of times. CDR3 amino acids: CASSSGSGGSYNEQFF. The CDR3 nucleotides are TGCGCCAGCAGCTCCGGTAGTGGGGGCTCCTACAATGAGCAGTTCTTC. The V and J genes are TRBV5-1 and TRBJ2-1; possibly TRBD1 or TRBD2 for D (5 bases each). The germline V and J ends were trimmed by 3 bases and 0 bases, with 13 bases remaining between them. The CDR3 spans 16 residues. Germline-derived CDR1 and CDR2 are SGHRS and YFSETQ.

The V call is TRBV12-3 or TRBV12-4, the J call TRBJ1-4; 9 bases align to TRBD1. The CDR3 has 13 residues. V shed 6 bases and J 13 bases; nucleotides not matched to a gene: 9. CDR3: CASRGWDRAGLFF. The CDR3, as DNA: TGTGCCAGCAGGGGCTGGGACAGGGCTGGACTGTTTTTT.

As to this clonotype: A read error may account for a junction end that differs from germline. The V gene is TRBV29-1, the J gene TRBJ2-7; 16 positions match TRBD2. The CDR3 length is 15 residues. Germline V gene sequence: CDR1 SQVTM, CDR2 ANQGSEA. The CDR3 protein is CSVGLGLAGGIERYF. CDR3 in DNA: TGCAGCGTGGGCTTGGGACTAGCGGGGGGGATCGAGCGGTACTTC.

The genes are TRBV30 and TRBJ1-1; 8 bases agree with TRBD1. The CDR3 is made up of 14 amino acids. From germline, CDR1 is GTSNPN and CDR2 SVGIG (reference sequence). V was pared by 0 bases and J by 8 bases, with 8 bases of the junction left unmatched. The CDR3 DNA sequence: TGTGCCTGGAGTGTTACGGGGACAGGTGCCGAAGCTTTCTTT. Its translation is CAWSVTGTGAEAFF.

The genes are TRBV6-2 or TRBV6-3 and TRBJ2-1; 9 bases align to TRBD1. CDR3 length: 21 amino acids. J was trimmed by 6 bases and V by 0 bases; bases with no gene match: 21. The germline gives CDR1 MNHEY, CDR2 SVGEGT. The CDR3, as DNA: TGTGCCAGCAGTTACTCGCCCCTACTCGCCCTACGGGACAGGGTCCTCAATGAGCAGTTCTTC. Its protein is CASSYSPLLALRDRVLNEQFF.

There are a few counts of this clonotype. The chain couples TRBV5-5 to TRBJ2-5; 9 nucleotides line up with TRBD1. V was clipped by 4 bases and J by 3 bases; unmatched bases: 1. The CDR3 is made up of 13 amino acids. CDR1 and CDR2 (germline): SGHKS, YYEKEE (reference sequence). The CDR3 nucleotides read TGTGCCAGCAGCCGGACAGGGGAAGAGACCCAGTACTTC. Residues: CASSRTGEETQYF.

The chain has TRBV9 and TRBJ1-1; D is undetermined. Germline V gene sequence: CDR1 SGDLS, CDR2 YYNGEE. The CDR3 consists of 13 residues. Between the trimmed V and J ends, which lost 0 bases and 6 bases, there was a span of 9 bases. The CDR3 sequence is CASSVGIRAEAFF. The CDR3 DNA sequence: TGTGCCAGCAGCGTAGGAATTCGGGCTGAAGCTTTCTTT.

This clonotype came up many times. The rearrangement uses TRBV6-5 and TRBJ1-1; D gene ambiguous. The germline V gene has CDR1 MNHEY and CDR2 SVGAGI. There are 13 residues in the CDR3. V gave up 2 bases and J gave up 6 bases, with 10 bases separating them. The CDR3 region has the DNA TGTGCCAGCAGTTACCCCGGACTGTCTGAAGCTTTCTTT. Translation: CASSYPGLSEAFF.

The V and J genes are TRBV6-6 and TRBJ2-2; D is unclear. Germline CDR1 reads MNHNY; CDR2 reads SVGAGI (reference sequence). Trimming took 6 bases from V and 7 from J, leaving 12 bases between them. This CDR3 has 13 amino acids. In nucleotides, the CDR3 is TGTGCCAGCAGCCGCCCAGGCCTCGGGGAGCTGTTTTTT. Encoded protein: CASSRPGLGELFF.

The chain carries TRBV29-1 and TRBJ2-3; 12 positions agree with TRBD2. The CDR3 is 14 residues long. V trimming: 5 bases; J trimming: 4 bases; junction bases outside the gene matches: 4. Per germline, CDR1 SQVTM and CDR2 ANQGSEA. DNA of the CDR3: TGCAGCGTTCAGACTAGCGGGGGCCCAGATACGCAGTATTTT. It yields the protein CSVQTSGGPDTQYF.

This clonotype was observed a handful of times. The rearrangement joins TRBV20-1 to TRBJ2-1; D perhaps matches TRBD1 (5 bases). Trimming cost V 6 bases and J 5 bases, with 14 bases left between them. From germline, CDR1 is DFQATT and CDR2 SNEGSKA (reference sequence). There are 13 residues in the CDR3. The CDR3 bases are TGCAGTGCCGGCCAGGGCATCAACAATGAGCAGTTCTTC. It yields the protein CSAGQGINNEQFF.

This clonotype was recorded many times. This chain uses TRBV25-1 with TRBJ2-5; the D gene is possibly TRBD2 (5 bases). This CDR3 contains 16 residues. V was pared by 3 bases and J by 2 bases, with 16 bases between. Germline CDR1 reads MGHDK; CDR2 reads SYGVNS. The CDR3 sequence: CASSDHRGWIQETQYF. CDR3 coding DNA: TGTGCCAGCAGTGATCACCGAGGGTGGATACAAGAGACCCAGTACTTC.

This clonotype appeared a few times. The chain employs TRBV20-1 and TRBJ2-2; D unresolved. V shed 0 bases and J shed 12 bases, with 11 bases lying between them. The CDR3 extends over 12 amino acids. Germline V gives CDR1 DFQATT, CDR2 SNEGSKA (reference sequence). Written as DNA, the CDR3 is TGCAGTGCTAGAGATCCCGGGTCACAGCTGTTTTTT. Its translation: CSARDPGSQLFF.